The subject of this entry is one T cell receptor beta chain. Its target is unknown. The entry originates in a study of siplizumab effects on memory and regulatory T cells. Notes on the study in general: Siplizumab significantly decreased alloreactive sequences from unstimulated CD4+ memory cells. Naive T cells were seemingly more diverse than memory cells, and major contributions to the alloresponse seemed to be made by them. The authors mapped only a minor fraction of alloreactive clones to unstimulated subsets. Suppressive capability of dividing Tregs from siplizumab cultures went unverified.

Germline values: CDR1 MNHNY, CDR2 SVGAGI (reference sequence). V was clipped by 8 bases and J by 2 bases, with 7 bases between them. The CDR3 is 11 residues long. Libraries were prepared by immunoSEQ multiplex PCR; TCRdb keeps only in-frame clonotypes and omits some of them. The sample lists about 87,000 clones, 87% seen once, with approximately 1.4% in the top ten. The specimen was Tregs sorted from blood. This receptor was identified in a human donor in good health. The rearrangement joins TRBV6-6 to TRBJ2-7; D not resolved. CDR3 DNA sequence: TGTGCCAGCCGAGATCCCTACGAGCAGTACTTC. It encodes CASRDPYEQYF.